The subject of this entry is one T cell receptor beta chain. Its antigen remains unknown. This record comes from a study of post-analysis software for immune sequencing data. cDNA libraries for TCR beta contained unique molecular identifiers. Each CDR3 protein is one row after TCRdb ran MiXCR on the PCR reads. The table has roughly 650,000 distinct CDR3 sequences, approximately 59% seen once. Overall study findings and caveats: Roughly five TRBV segments appeared more often in patients than in controls, and TRBV5-6, TRBV5-1 and TRBV20-1 were among these.

Trimming cost V 4 bases and J 1 base; bases outside gene matches: 10. This CDR3 has 18 residues. CDR1 is SGHTS and CDR2 is YDEGEE in the germline V gene. Specimen: blood. This chain joins TRBV5-8 and TRBJ2-6, with TRBD1 matching over 8 bases. The TCR sequence derives from a girl between 2 and 10 years old with multiple sclerosis. The CDR3 loop is CASSPGTGRESGANVLTF. The CDR3 DNA follows: TGTGCCAGCAGCCCCGGGACAGGAAGGGAGTCTGGGGCCAACGTCCTGACTTTC.